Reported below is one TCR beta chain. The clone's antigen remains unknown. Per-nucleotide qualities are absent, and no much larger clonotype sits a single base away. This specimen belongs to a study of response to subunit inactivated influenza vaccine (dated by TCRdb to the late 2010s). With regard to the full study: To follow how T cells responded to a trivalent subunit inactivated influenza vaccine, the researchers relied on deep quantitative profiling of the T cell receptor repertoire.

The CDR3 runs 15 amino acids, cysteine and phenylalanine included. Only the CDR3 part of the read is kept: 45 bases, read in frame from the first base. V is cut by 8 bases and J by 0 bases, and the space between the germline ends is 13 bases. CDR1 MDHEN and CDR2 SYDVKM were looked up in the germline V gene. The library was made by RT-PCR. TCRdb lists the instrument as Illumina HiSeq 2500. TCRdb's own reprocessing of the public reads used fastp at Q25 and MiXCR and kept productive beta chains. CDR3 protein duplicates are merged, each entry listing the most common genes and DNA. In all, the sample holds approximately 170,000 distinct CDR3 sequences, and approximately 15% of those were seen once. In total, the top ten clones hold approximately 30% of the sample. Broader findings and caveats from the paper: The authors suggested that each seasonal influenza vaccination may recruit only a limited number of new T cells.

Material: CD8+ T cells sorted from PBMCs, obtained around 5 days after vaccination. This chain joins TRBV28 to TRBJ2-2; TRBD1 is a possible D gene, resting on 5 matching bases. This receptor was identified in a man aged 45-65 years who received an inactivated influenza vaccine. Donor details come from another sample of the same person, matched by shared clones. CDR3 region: CASQSTGSNTGELFF. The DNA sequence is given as TGTGCCAGCCAAAGCACAGGCTCGAACACCGGGGAGCTGTTTTTT. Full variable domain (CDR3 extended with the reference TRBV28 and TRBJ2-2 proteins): DVKVTQSSRYLVKRTGEKVFLECVQDMDHENMFWYRQDPGLGLRLIYFSYDVKMKEKGDIPEGYSVSREKKERFSLILESASTNQTSMYLCASQSTGSNTGELFFGEGSRLTVL.